This T cell receptor beta chain was identified during a study of cytomegalovirus exposure and HLA in healthy donors. Researchers ran the PCR with 60 Vbeta and 13 Jbeta primers. The method was immunoSEQ multiplex PCR; TCRdb's version includes in-frame clones alone and lacks a portion of them. The data contain 170,000 or so clones, over 70% of them singletons. V gave up 1 base and J gave up 0 bases; unmatched junction bases: 2. The CDR3 runs to 15 residues. Germline CDR1 and CDR2: GTSNPN and SVGIG (reference sequence). This chain links TRBV30 with TRBJ1-1; 10 bases fit TRBD1. The sample was PBMCs. This TCR derives from a woman in her forties or fifties in good health and CMV-seropositive. The CDR3 DNA sequence: TGTGCCTGGAGTGGGGACAGGGGACTGAACACTGAAGCTTTCTTT. It specifies CAWSGDRGLNTEAFF.